These 24 T cell receptor beta chains came from one sample sequenced in a study of cytomegalovirus exposure and HLA in healthy donors (dated by TCRdb to about 2017). The library was obtained by the immunoSEQ multiplex PCR assay. A mixture of 60 forward primers for TCR Vbeta segments and 13 reverse primers for TCR Jbeta segments was used in the multiplex PCR. TCRdb took over this immuneACCESS table, retaining in-frame rearrangements with V and J assigned. Such tables are incomplete; in checked studies, under half of the missing clones stem from an unresolved V gene, and the remainder is unexplained. The sample table shows around 180,000 clones, and 75% to 90% are seen once. 6% to 7.5% of the sample is held by the ten biggest clonotypes. Material for sequencing was PBMCs. These receptors were taken from a man aged 25 to 40 in good health and CMV-seropositive.

The rearrangement joins TRBV23-1 to TRBJ2-2, with 10 positions matching TRBD1. TRBV23-1 is flagged as an ORF with uncertain function. The CDR3 has 16 amino acids. The V segment lost 3 bases and the J segment 5 bases; nucleotides outside the gene matches: 6. The CDR3 spells CASSHAGTGDTGELFF. CDR3 bases: TGCGCCAGCAGTCATGCCGGGACAGGGGATACCGGGGAGCTGTTTTTT.

J is TRBJ2-5 and V is TRBV18, with TRBD1 matching 7 bases. Trimming took 5 bases from V and 1 from J; bases not matched to a gene: 7. This CDR3 spans 15 amino acids. Germline V gene sequence: CDR1 KGHSH, CDR2 LQKENI. CDR3 region: CASSSRQGAQETQYF. CDR3 in DNA: TGTGCCAGCTCATCGCGACAGGGAGCCCAAGAGACCCAGTACTTC.

This clone was recorded once. CDR3 sequence: CASSSGDPTSPLHF. Here the CDR3 DNA reads TGTGCCAGCAGCTCCGGAGATCCGACCTCACCCCTCCACTTT. The V gene is TRBV7-8, the J gene TRBJ1-6; D is ambiguous. This CDR3 spans 14 amino acids. The ends were cut back, 4 bases at V and 10 bases at J, with 14 bases in the middle. Germline V CDR1 and CDR2: SGHVS, FQNEAQ.

V and J are TRBV30 and TRBJ2-5, with D possibly being TRBD1 (5 bases). The CDR3 runs 16 residues. V was pared by 3 bases and J by 1 base, with 18 bases between. Looked up from germline, CDR1 is GTSNPN and CDR2 is SVGIG (reference sequence). The CDR3 spells CAWSLSPPQVQETQYF. The CDR3 DNA is TGTGCCTGGAGCCTATCCCCCCCACAGGTCCAAGAGACCCAGTACTTC. The full variable domain, in which reference TRBV30 and TRBJ2-5 provide the parts outside the CDR3, is SQTIHQWPATLVQPVGSPLSLECTVEGTSNPNLYWYRQAAGRGLQLLFYSVGIGQISSEVPQNLSASRPQDRQFILSSKKLLLSDSGFYLCAWSLSPPQVQETQYFGPGTRLLVL.

This clone occurred once. The V gene is TRBV28, the J gene TRBJ2-7; 9 bases are a match to TRBD1. The length of the CDR3 is 14 residues. CDR1 is MDHEN and CDR2 is SYDVKM in the germline V gene. V shed 6 bases and J 4 bases; nucleotides not matched to a gene: 7. CDR3 sequence (DNA): TGTGCCAGCAGCGGGACAGGGAAATGGTACGAGCAGTACTTC. It translates to CASSGTGKWYEQYF. Filled out from reference TRBV28 and TRBJ2-7, the complete variable domain reads DVKVTQSSRYLVKRTGEKVFLECVQDMDHENMFWYRQDPGLGLRLIYFSYDVKMKEKGDIPEGYSVSREKKERFSLILESASTNQTSMYLCASSGTGKWYEQYFGPGTRLTVT.

This chain joins TRBV29-1 and TRBJ2-5; 9 bases map to TRBD1. The DNA end favors TRBJ2-7, so the J call may be wrong. The CDR3 is 14 residues long. Germline-derived CDR1 and CDR2 are SQVTM and ANQGSEA. The CDR3 nucleotides are TGCAGCGGTGCGTACCCGGGACAGGGAGGCGAGCAGTACTTC. This encodes CSGAYPGQGGEQYF.

In its sample, this clone was seen a few times. The gene calls are TRBV19 and TRBJ1-5, with D tentatively TRBD1 (6 bases). CDR1 LNHDA and CDR2 SQIVND come from the germline V gene (reference sequence). V was shortened by 5 bases and J by 7 bases, with 15 bases between the two germline ends. The CDR3 length is 14 residues. CDR3 in amino acids: CASSPARGGQPQHF. CDR3 nucleotide sequence: TGTGCCAGTAGTCCCGCCAGGGGTGGACAGCCCCAGCATTTT.

The chain combines TRBV11-3 with TRBJ2-7; D is unresolved. Trimming stripped 2 bases from V and 0 bases from J, with 8 bases between. Per the germline V gene, CDR1 is SGHNT and CDR2 is YENEEA. This CDR3 has 14 residues. CDR3 region: CASSLLPSSYEQYF. CDR3 DNA sequence: TGTGCCAGCAGCTTACTTCCTAGCTCCTACGAGCAGTACTTC.

The V call is TRBV6-4, the J call TRBJ2-3; 10 nucleotides match TRBD2. The CDR3 length is 15 residues. Unmatched junction bases numbered 2, after V lost 3 bases and J lost 2 bases. CDR1 MRHNA and CDR2 SNTAGT come from the germline V gene. Here the CDR3 reads CASSDTSGVTDTQYF. In DNA, the CDR3 is TGTGCCAGCAGTGATACTAGCGGGGTCACAGATACGCAGTATTTT.

J is TRBJ2-2 and V is TRBV6-4, with D unclear. The V end was cut by 4 bases, the J end by 5 bases, with 11 bases between. Germline V CDR1 and CDR2: MRHNA, SNTAGT. The CDR3 covers 14 residues. The CDR3 DNA reads as TGTGCCAGCAGTGCAGAAAGTTGGACCGGGGAGCTGTTTTTT. Translated: CASSAESWTGELFF.

J is TRBJ2-4 and V is TRBV28, with D possibly matching TRBD1 (5 bases). Germline assignment: CDR1 MDHEN and CDR2 SYDVKM. The CDR3 consists of 16 residues. Trimming removed 6 bases from V and 0 bases from J, with 15 bases in between. CDR3 sequence (DNA): TGTGCCAGCAGCAGGACACCTTCTCTAGCCAAAAACATTCAGTACTTC. Residues: CASSRTPSLAKNIQYF.

The chain links TRBV4-2 to TRBJ1-3; D might be TRBD1 (6 bases). Trimming shortened V by 4 bases and J by 1 base, and 11 bases separated the two germline ends. The CDR3 totals 15 residues. CDR1 and CDR2 (germline): LGHNA, YNFKEQ. CDR3 sequence (DNA): TGTGCCAGCAGCCCCACCGGACAGTCTGGAAACACCATATATTTT. It specifies CASSPTGQSGNTIYF.

V gene TRBV5-1 combines with J gene TRBJ2-5; 11 nucleotides line up with TRBD2. The end of the DNA is better explained by TRBJ2-7, so the J call may be wrong. CDR1 SGHRS and CDR2 YFSETQ come from the germline V gene. The CDR3 spans 17 residues. The CDR3 loop is CASSLFSGGASGYEQYF. The CDR3 region has the DNA TGCGCCAGCAGCTTATTTAGCGGGGGGGCCTCAGGCTACGAGCAGTACTTC.

The CDR3 bases are TGCAGCGTCGGGGACAGGGGGCGAACTTTCTTT. It codes for CSVGDRGRTFF. This sequence joins TRBV29-1 and TRBJ1-1, with 12 bases fitting TRBD1. V shed 6 bases, J shed 12 bases, and the junction held 5 bases outside the gene matches. This CDR3 has 11 amino acids. Germline values: CDR1 SQVTM, CDR2 ANQGSEA.

The chain joins TRBV7-9 to TRBJ2-3; TRBD2 matches at 11 bases. Germline V lookup: CDR1 SEHNR, CDR2 FQNEAQ (reference sequence). The junction had 7 bases not matched to a gene; V was cut back by 3 bases and J by 5 bases. The CDR3 sequence is 16 residues long. The CDR3 bases are TGTGCCAGCAGCTTTAGCGGGGGGGCCTCGGGAGATACGCAGTATTTT. Translation gives CASSFSGGASGDTQYF.

The chain has TRBV11-3 and TRBJ2-7, with D hard to call. Trimming took 0 bases from V and 0 from J, leaving 12 bases between them. The CDR3 spans 16 residues. Germline CDR1 and CDR2: SGHNT and YENEEA. This chain's CDR3 is CASSLDLRSGSYEQYF. CDR3 sequence (DNA): TGTGCCAGCAGCTTAGACCTGCGTAGTGGCTCCTACGAGCAGTACTTC. The full variable domain, its missing parts supplied by reference TRBV11-3 and TRBJ2-7, is EAGVVQSPRYKIIEKKQPVAFWCNPISGHNTLYWYLQNLGQGPELLIRYENEEAVDDSQLPKDRFSAERLKGVDSTLKIQPAELGDSAVYLCASSLDLRSGSYEQYFGPGTRLTVT.

The chain is built from TRBV7-2 and TRBJ2-7; D possibly corresponds to TRBD1 (5 bases). The CDR3 contains 17 residues. The V gene lost 2 bases and the J gene lost 4 bases, with 21 bases spanning the gap. The germline gives CDR1 SGHTA, CDR2 FQGNSA. The CDR3 loop reads CASSLYSLGAFEYEQYF. CDR3 sequence (DNA): TGTGCCAGCAGCTTATATAGTTTAGGGGCCTTCGAGTACGAGCAGTACTTC.

J is TRBJ2-5 and V is TRBV9; 15 bases are a match to TRBD2. The CDR3 is 16 amino acids. Trimming removed 4 bases from V and 2 bases from J; junction bases left unmatched: 3. CDR1 is SGDLS and CDR2 is YYNGEE in the germline V gene. CDR3 sequence reads: CASSLGLAGGQETQYF. The CDR3 DNA follows: TGTGCCAGCAGCCTGGGACTAGCGGGAGGACAAGAGACCCAGTACTTC.

This rearrangement joins TRBV15 to TRBJ2-7, with 8 positions matching TRBD2. Germline loops: CDR1 LNHNV, CDR2 YYDKDF (reference sequence). There are 15 residues in the CDR3. With V trimmed by 0 bases and J by 4 bases, 5 bases remained unmatched. CDR3 in DNA: TGTGCCACCAGCAGAGAGAGCGGGAGTAGTTACGAGCAGTACTTC. Its protein is CATSRESGSSYEQYF.

The chain uses TRBV28 and TRBJ2-3, with D maybe TRBD2 (7 bases). This CDR3 contains 14 residues. Germline assignment: CDR1 MDHEN and CDR2 SYDVKM. The germline V and J ends were trimmed by 8 bases and 4 bases, with 16 bases remaining between them. Here the CDR3 reads CASGLGGRADTQYF. CDR3 sequence (DNA): TGTGCCAGCGGCCTAGGGGGGAGGGCAGATACGCAGTATTTT.

V is TRBV27 and J is TRBJ1-2; 9 bases line up with TRBD1. The CDR3 runs 14 residues. CDR1 MNHEY and CDR2 SMNVEV come from the germline V gene (reference sequence). The junction had 5 bases not matched to a gene; V was cut back by 6 bases and J by 3 bases. CDR3 sequence (DNA): TGTGCCAGCAGCAGGACAGGGGAGGACTATGGCTACACCTTC. Translating gives CASSRTGEDYGYTF.

Concerning this clone: This sample also contains other DNA sequences that code for the same CDR3. The V gene is TRBV2, the J gene TRBJ2-7; 10 bases line up with TRBD1. Germline-derived CDR1 and CDR2 are SNHLY and FYNNEI. This CDR3 spans 13 amino acids. V shed 6 bases, J shed 3 bases, and the junction held 2 bases outside the gene matches. The CDR3 coding sequence is TGTGCCAGCAGGGGGACAGGGGTCTACGAGCAGTACTTC. The encoded protein is CASRGTGVYEQYF.

The rearrangement uses TRBV6-5 and TRBJ2-7; no clear D. V was trimmed by 0 bases and J by 4 bases, leaving 16 bases between them. The length of the CDR3 is 16 residues. The germline V gene encodes CDR1 MNHEY and CDR2 SVGAGI. This chain's CDR3 is CASSYSFELLEYEQYF. The CDR3, as DNA: TGTGCCAGCAGTTACTCATTCGAGCTTTTGGAGTACGAGCAGTACTTC.

This clone was counted only a few times. The rearrangement joins TRBV19 to TRBJ2-2, with D perhaps TRBD2 (5 bases). Trimming stripped 7 bases from V and 5 bases from J, with 14 bases between. There are 14 residues in the CDR3. CDR1 is LNHDA, CDR2 SQIVND, per germline (reference sequence). The CDR3 sequence is CASTPLSGTGELFF. CDR3 nucleotides: TGTGCCAGTACCCCCCTCAGCGGTACCGGGGAGCTGTTTTTT.